A selection of T cell receptor beta chains follows, all from one sample in a study of blood T cells in healthy people across ages. From the 5' RACE reads, TCRdb called clonotypes with MiXCR, one entry per CDR3 protein. The sample lists approximately 810,000 distinct CDR3 sequences; less than 35% were seen once. The sequencing sample was made of blood. The receptors originated from a woman aged 80 or over in good health. Both conserved end residues are part of each CDR3. The D gene is left open where the match is weak. Size tells how often a clone was seen (once, few, many) or the class of an expanded clone, and some rows leave it out.

v_gene: TRBV20-1; d_gene: NA; abundance: NA; j_gene: TRBJ1-2; CDR3nt: TGCAGTGCTGATAGGACACAGGGATATGGCTACACCTTC; CDR3aa: CSADRTQGYGYTF
v_gene: TRBV5-5; d_gene: NA; abundance: few; j_gene: TRBJ1-1; CDR3nt: TGTGCCAGCAGCTCCGAGAGACAGGATACTGAAGCTTTCTTT; CDR3aa: CASSSERQDTEAFF
v_gene: TRBV28; d_gene: NA; abundance: many; j_gene: TRBJ2-3; CDR3nt: TGTGCCAGCAGTTTATCCATGGTAGGGAAGACGCAGTATTTT; CDR3aa: CASSLSMVGKTQYF
v_gene: TRBV12-3/TRBV12-4; d_gene: NA; abundance: many; j_gene: TRBJ2-7; CDR3nt: TGTGCCAGCAGTTTCTACCCCTACGAGCAGTACTTC; CDR3aa: CASSFYPYEQYF
v_gene: TRBV7-2; d_gene: TRBD2; abundance: few; j_gene: TRBJ2-1; CDR3nt: TGTGCCAGCAGCGTTAGCGGGAGTTATTATGAGCAGTTCTTC; CDR3aa: CASSVSGSYYEQFF
v_gene: TRBV7-8; d_gene: TRBD2; abundance: many; j_gene: TRBJ2-5; CDR3nt: TGTGCCAGCAGCTCCCACGCGGGGGGGCAGAAAGAGACCCAGTACTTC; CDR3aa: CASSSHAGGQKETQYF
v_gene: TRBV12-3/TRBV12-4; d_gene: TRBD2; abundance: many; j_gene: TRBJ2-5; CDR3nt: TGTGCCAGCAGTTTATCACTAGCGGGTAGAGAGACCCAGTACTTC; CDR3aa: CASSLSLAGRETQYF
v_gene: TRBV7-2; d_gene: NA; abundance: many; j_gene: TRBJ1-4; CDR3nt: TGTGCCAGCAGCTTAGCGGCCTCAACTAATGAAAAACTGTTTTTT; CDR3aa: CASSLAASTNEKLFF
v_gene: TRBV4-3; d_gene: TRBD1; abundance: few; j_gene: TRBJ1-2; CDR3nt: TGCGCCAGCAGCCAAGATCCGACAGGGGCTGGCTACACCTTC; CDR3aa: CASSQDPTGAGYTF
v_gene: TRBV5-1; d_gene: NA; abundance: many; j_gene: TRBJ2-3; CDR3nt: TGCGCCAGCAGACGAACGTACTCCACAGATACGCAGTATTTT; CDR3aa: CASRRTYSTDTQYF
v_gene: TRBV12-3/TRBV12-4; d_gene: NA; abundance: once; j_gene: TRBJ2-2; CDR3nt: TGTGCCAGCAGCACCCAAGGGAACGGGGAGCTGTTTTTT; CDR3aa: CASSTQGNGELFF
v_gene: TRBV6-1; d_gene: NA; abundance: NA; j_gene: TRBJ2-3; CDR3nt: TGTGCCAGCAGTACCGGGGCCAGGGCTGATACGCAGTATTTT; CDR3aa: CASSTGARADTQYF
v_gene: TRBV12-3/TRBV12-4; d_gene: NA; abundance: NA; j_gene: TRBJ2-3; CDR3nt: TGTGCCAGCAGCAGAGTGGGGGGAGATACGCAGTATTTT; CDR3aa: CASSRVGGDTQYF
v_gene: TRBV7-6; d_gene: NA; abundance: many; j_gene: TRBJ2-3; CDR3nt: TGTGCCAGCAGCTTAGGACGTGGACTTTCGGATACGCAGTATTTT; CDR3aa: CASSLGRGLSDTQYF
v_gene: TRBV7-2; d_gene: NA; abundance: many; j_gene: TRBJ2-1; CDR3nt: TGTGCCAGCAGCTTAGGACACCGAGGGGCCAATCAGCAGTTCTTC; CDR3aa: CASSLGHRGANQQFF
v_gene: TRBV9; d_gene: TRBD2; abundance: many; j_gene: TRBJ2-1; CDR3nt: TGTGCCAGCAGCCCAATCCCTAGCGGGGGGGCGACGTTCTTC; CDR3aa: CASSPIPSGGATFF
v_gene: TRBV20-1; d_gene: NA; abundance: many; j_gene: TRBJ2-1; CDR3nt: TGCAGTGCTAGAGGGAACAGCTACAATGAGCAGTTCTTC; CDR3aa: CSARGNSYNEQFF
v_gene: TRBV19; d_gene: TRBD1; abundance: NA; j_gene: TRBJ1-4; CDR3nt: TGTGCCAGTAGCATACCGCGGACCTGGGACAGGGGAGGCGAAAAACTGTTTTTT; CDR3aa: CASSIPRTWDRGGEKLFF
v_gene: TRBV2; d_gene: NA; abundance: NA; j_gene: TRBJ2-3; CDR3nt: TGTGCCAGCAGCGTACTAAACTCGGGGACAGATACGCAGTATTTT; CDR3aa: CASSVLNSGTDTQYF
v_gene: TRBV7-9; d_gene: NA; abundance: few; j_gene: TRBJ1-1; CDR3nt: TGTGCCAGCAGCTTCCCGGGAGAGCGGCACGCTTTCTTT; CDR3aa: CASSFPGERHAFF
v_gene: TRBV6-6; d_gene: NA; abundance: few; j_gene: TRBJ1-1; CDR3nt: TGTGCCAGCAGCCCGGGGAGGGGCACTGAAGCTTTCTTT; CDR3aa: CASSPGRGTEAFF
v_gene: TRBV10-1; d_gene: NA; abundance: NA; j_gene: TRBJ2-5; CDR3nt: TGCGCCAGCAGTGAGTCGGTAGAGACCCAGTACTTC; CDR3aa: CASSESVETQYF
v_gene: TRBV13; d_gene: NA; abundance: NA; j_gene: TRBJ2-2; CDR3nt: TGTGCCAGCAGCTTAGACTTCGGGAGTCAGAACACCGGGGAGCTGTTTTTT; CDR3aa: CASSLDFGSQNTGELFF
v_gene: TRBV24-1; d_gene: TRBD1; abundance: NA; j_gene: TRBJ2-2; CDR3nt: TGTGCCACCAGTGACCCTGGACAGGGGAACACCGGGGAGCTGTTTTTT; CDR3aa: CATSDPGQGNTGELFF
v_gene: TRBV12-3/TRBV12-4; d_gene: NA; abundance: few; j_gene: TRBJ1-1; CDR3nt: TGTGCCAGCACCGGGGTCAAAAACACTGAAGCTTTCTTT; CDR3aa: CASTGVKNTEAFF
v_gene: TRBV6-6; d_gene: TRBD2; abundance: many; j_gene: TRBJ2-4; CDR3nt: TGTGCCAGCAGTTACTCACTAGCGGAGATGGGAAAAAACATTCAGTACTTC; CDR3aa: CASSYSLAEMGKNIQYF
v_gene: TRBV7-9; d_gene: TRBD1; abundance: many; j_gene: TRBJ2-1; CDR3nt: TGTGCCAGCAGCGATCCAACGGGACAGAGCTCCTACAATGAGCAGTTCTTC; CDR3aa: CASSDPTGQSSYNEQFF
v_gene: TRBV25-1; d_gene: NA; abundance: NA; j_gene: TRBJ2-5; CDR3nt: TGTGCCAGCAGGGAACCTACCTTGGGAGAGACCCAGTACTTC; CDR3aa: CASREPTLGETQYF
v_gene: TRBV3-1; d_gene: NA; abundance: few; j_gene: TRBJ1-2; CDR3nt: TGTGCCAGCGGCCGAACAGGGATTTGGGGCTACACCTTC; CDR3aa: CASGRTGIWGYTF
v_gene: TRBV20-1; d_gene: NA; abundance: few; j_gene: TRBJ2-5; CDR3nt: TGCAGTGCCAGCCGGCGGGGGCTTCACAATGAGCAGTACTTC; CDR3aa: CSASRRGLHNEQYF
v_gene: TRBV4-2; d_gene: NA; abundance: many; j_gene: TRBJ1-5; CDR3nt: TGTGCCAGCAGCCAAACCGGGACACCTTATAGCAATCAGCCCCAGCATTTT; CDR3aa: CASSQTGTPYSNQPQHF
v_gene: TRBV30; d_gene: NA; abundance: NA; j_gene: TRBJ1-4; CDR3nt: TGTGCCTGGAGGGGGACAACTCGGCACGAAAAACTGTTTTTT; CDR3aa: CAWRGTTRHEKLFF
v_gene: TRBV12-3/TRBV12-4; d_gene: NA; abundance: many; j_gene: TRBJ1-2; CDR3nt: TGTGCCAGCTCGCGGGGGCGTCTTGGCTACACCTTC; CDR3aa: CASSRGRLGYTF
v_gene: TRBV5-1; d_gene: TRBD2; abundance: NA; j_gene: TRBJ2-5; CDR3nt: TGCGCCAGCAGCTTGCGCGGGGGGGACCAAGAGACCCAGTACTTC; CDR3aa: CASSLRGGDQETQYF
v_gene: TRBV7-2; d_gene: NA; abundance: many; j_gene: TRBJ1-2; CDR3nt: TGTGCCAGCAAAGGGGTAGGGAACTATGGCTACACCTTC; CDR3aa: CASKGVGNYGYTF
v_gene: TRBV20-1; d_gene: NA; abundance: many; j_gene: TRBJ1-2; CDR3nt: TGCAGTGCCAGGGATACAGGGAGGGTTGTCTATGGCTACACCTTC; CDR3aa: CSARDTGRVVYGYTF
v_gene: TRBV19; d_gene: TRBD2; abundance: NA; j_gene: TRBJ2-3; CDR3nt: TGTGCCAGTAGTCAGGTTAGCGGGGGGTTCGGCACAGATACGCAGTATTTT; CDR3aa: CASSQVSGGFGTDTQYF
v_gene: TRBV20-1; d_gene: NA; abundance: few; j_gene: TRBJ1-4; CDR3nt: TGCAGTGCTAGATACGAGGCGGCTAATGAAAAACTGTTTTTT; CDR3aa: CSARYEAANEKLFF
v_gene: TRBV21-1; d_gene: NA; abundance: many; j_gene: TRBJ2-3; CDR3nt: TGTGCCAGCAAGGCAAGTGGCACAGATACGCAGTATTTT; CDR3aa: CASKASGTDTQYF
v_gene: TRBV7-2; d_gene: NA; abundance: few; j_gene: TRBJ1-1; CDR3nt: TGTGCCAGCAGCTTAGGTGGGATAGGGAACACTGAAGCTTTCTTT; CDR3aa: CASSLGGIGNTEAFF
v_gene: TRBV7-6; d_gene: TRBD1; abundance: many; j_gene: TRBJ2-7; CDR3nt: TGTGCCAGCAGCCGACAGGGGGGCAGCTCCTACGAGCAGTACTTC; CDR3aa: CASSRQGGSSYEQYF